A selection of T cell receptor beta chains follows, all from one sample in a study of OX40 agonist ivuxolimab in advanced cancers. Repertoires were generated with immunoSEQ multiplex PCR, while TCRdb's copy carries only in-frame clones and drops some. The sample records 60,000 to 80,000 clones, about four fifths being singletons. The source material was CD4+ or CD8+ T cells sorted from blood, sampled in a trial of the OX40 agonist ivuxolimab. The origin of the receptors is an adult with an advanced solid tumor such as melanoma, head and neck, liver or kidney cancer. CDR3s include the opening cysteine and the closing phenylalanine or tryptophan. The D gene is left open where the match is weak. Size tells how often a clone was seen (once, few, many) or the class of an expanded clone, and some rows leave it out.

D	size	V	J	CDR3	DNA
TRBD1	.	TRBV7-2	TRBJ2-5	CASSFTGTGGSETQYF	TGTGCCAGCAGCTTTACCGGGACAGGGGGCTCAGAGACCCAGTACTTC
TRBD2	few	TRBV4-3	TRBJ2-1	CASSQGLAGDYNEQFF	TGCGCCAGCAGCCAAGGACTAGCGGGGGACTACAATGAGCAGTTCTTC
.	once	TRBV7-3	TRBJ2-1	CASSLNGFATLGEQFF	TGTGCCAGCAGCTTAAACGGATTCGCTACACTGGGTGAGCAGTTCTTC
.	.	TRBV14	TRBJ2-1	CASSQDIGRGLTNEQFF	TGTGCCAGCAGCCAAGATATAGGCAGGGGCCTAACCAATGAGCAGTTCTTC
.	.	TRBV4-1	TRBJ2-7	CASSQDPGHEQYF	TGCGCCAGCAGCCAAGATCCAGGGCACGAGCAGTACTTC
TRBD1	.	TRBV6-5	TRBJ1-2	CASSYGQGIYGYTF	TGTGCCAGCAGTTACGGACAGGGAATATATGGCTACACCTTC
.	few	TRBV7-9	TRBJ2-2	CASSRYLRDGTGELFF	TGTGCCAGCAGCCGATACCTCCGGGACGGCACCGGGGAGCTGTTTTTT
.	.	TRBV19	TRBJ1-2	CASSMTSYYGYTF	TGTGCCAGTAGTATGACAAGTTACTATGGCTACACCTTC
.	.	TRBV18	TRBJ2-2	CASSLSGAGTTGELFF	TGTGCCAGCTCACTTTCCGGCGCAGGGACGACCGGGGAGCTGTTTTTT
.	.	TRBV18	TRBJ1-3	CASSPGFGNTIYF	TGTGCCAGCTCACCAGGGTTTGGAAACACCATATATTTT
.	.	TRBV4-3	TRBJ1-5	CASSQGPQISNQPQHF	TGCGCCAGCAGCCAAGGACCCCAGATTAGCAATCAGCCCCAGCATTTT
TRBD1	.	TRBV4-1	TRBJ2-2	CASSQPDTQGARFGELFF	TGCGCCAGCAGCCAGCCCGATACACAGGGGGCGCGTTTCGGGGAGCTGTTTTTT
.	.	TRBV19	TRBJ1-2	CASWGYGYTF	TGTGCCAGTTGGGGGTATGGCTACACCTTC
.	.	TRBV21-1	TRBJ2-7	CASSKVRGRSYEQYF	TGTGCCAGCAGCAAGGTACGCGGGAGATCCTACGAGCAGTACTTC
.	.	TRBV2	TRBJ2-5	CASSGGKETQYF	TGTGCCAGCAGTGGGGGAAAAGAGACCCAGTACTTC
.	.	TRBV7-9	TRBJ2-5	CASSLRLDQETQYF	TGTGCCAGCAGCTTACGACTAGACCAAGAGACCCAGTACTTC
TRBD1	.	TRBV7-2	TRBJ2-5	CASSLLGQGTETQYF	TGTGCCAGCAGCCTCCTAGGACAGGGAACGGAGACCCAGTACTTC
TRBD2	.	TRBV18	TRBJ2-5	CASSPPPTLAEETQYF	TGTGCCAGCTCACCCCCTCCCACCCTAGCGGAAGAGACCCAGTACTTC